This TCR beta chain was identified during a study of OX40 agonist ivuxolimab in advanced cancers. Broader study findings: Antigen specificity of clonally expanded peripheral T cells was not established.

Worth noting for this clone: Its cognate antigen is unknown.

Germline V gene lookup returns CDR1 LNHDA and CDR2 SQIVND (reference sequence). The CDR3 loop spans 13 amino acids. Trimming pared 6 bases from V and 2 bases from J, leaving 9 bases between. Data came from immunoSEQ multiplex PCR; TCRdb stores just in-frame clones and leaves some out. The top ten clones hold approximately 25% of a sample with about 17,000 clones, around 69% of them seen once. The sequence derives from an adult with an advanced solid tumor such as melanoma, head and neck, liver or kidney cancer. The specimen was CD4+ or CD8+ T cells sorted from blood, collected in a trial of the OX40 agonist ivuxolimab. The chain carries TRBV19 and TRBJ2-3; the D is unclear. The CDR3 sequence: CASSILPTDTQYF. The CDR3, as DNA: TGTGCCAGTAGCATTTTGCCCACAGATACGCAGTATTTT.